This entry is about one T cell receptor beta chain. The germline CDR1 and CDR2 sequences are SEHNR and FQNEAQ (reference sequence). This CDR3 is built from 16 residues. Losses at the gene ends were 1 base for V and 4 bases for J; bases not matched to a gene: 5. The study ran its PCR with 60 Vbeta and 13 Jbeta primers. TCRdb keeps only in-frame clones here, not all; method: immunoSEQ multiplex PCR. The sample records approximately 100,000 clones, 79% being singletons. This sample stems from a study of cytomegalovirus exposure and HLA in healthy donors. This rearrangement joins TRBV7-9 to TRBJ2-1; 9 bases are a match to TRBD2. The sequencing input was PBMCs. The source is a woman in her 40s in good health and CMV-seronegative. The CDR3 reads CASSLEGGGDYNEQFF. The CDR3 region has the DNA TGTGCCAGCAGCTTAGAAGGCGGGGGGGATTACAATGAGCAGTTCTTC.